These T cell receptor beta chains were read from a single sample in a study of cytomegalovirus exposure and HLA in healthy donors. Produced via immunoSEQ multiplex PCR; TCRdb's table is partial and in-frame only. Of almost 200,000 clones in the sample, 65% to 80% were seen once. Material: PBMCs. These receptors all stem from a woman under 40 in good health and CMV-seropositive. Both conserved end residues are trimmed from each CDR3. The order of the fields is V gene, J gene, CDR3 protein.

TRBV6-5	TRBJ2-5	ASRLNREETQY
TRBV6-6	TRBJ1-2	ASRANYGYT
TRBV11-3	TRBJ1-2	ASSHLRTAGGATSDGYT
TRBV10-2	TRBJ2-3	ASSESLQRGGDRTQY
TRBV7-2	TRBJ1-1	ASSFLPSVRNTEAF
TRBV4-1	TRBJ2-2	ASSSGQGQYTGELF
TRBV27	TRBJ2-7	ASSSPGTYEQY
TRBV5-4	TRBJ2-2	ASSLVTGPTGELF
TRBV19	TRBJ1-1	ASSIINRQYMNTEAF
TRBV11-2	TRBJ2-7	ASRTGGLSYEQY
TRBV27	TRBJ2-1	ASSLSLRNEQF
TRBV2	TRBJ1-2	ASSTGDYGYT
TRBV4-2	TRBJ1-3	ASSQEEASGNTIY
TRBV5-1	TRBJ2-3	ASSLAGQGQGPDTQY
TRBV5-1	TRBJ2-7	ASSLDQVEQY
TRBV9	TRBJ1-1	ASSGQWTEAF
TRBV13	TRBJ2-2	ASSFPGANTGELF
TRBV4-1	TRBJ1-3	ASSQERMGTSGNTIY
TRBV10-3	TRBJ2-6	AISAGHSYSGANVLT
TRBV5-1	TRBJ2-7	ASSLKDSKDYIRYEQY
TRBV29-1	TRBJ2-7	SVDSGQAESYEQY
TRBV6-6	TRBJ2-7	ASSYISSGGSYEQY
TRBV4-1	TRBJ1-5	ASSQELTGGGNNQPQH
TRBV4-2	TRBJ2-3	ASSPPPIGGHSPMSTDTQY
TRBV19	TRBJ1-2	ASRRTGGVNYGYT
TRBV7-9	TRBJ2-1	ASSKGLAVYNEQF
TRBV9	TRBJ2-7	ASSVWLAGDEQY
TRBV19	TRBJ2-5	ASSTGQGWETQY
TRBV5-5	TRBJ2-4	ASILSGAGWNIQY
TRBV27	TRBJ1-4	ASGSGAPEKLF
TRBV5-8	TRBJ1-4	ASRTRWGNEKLF